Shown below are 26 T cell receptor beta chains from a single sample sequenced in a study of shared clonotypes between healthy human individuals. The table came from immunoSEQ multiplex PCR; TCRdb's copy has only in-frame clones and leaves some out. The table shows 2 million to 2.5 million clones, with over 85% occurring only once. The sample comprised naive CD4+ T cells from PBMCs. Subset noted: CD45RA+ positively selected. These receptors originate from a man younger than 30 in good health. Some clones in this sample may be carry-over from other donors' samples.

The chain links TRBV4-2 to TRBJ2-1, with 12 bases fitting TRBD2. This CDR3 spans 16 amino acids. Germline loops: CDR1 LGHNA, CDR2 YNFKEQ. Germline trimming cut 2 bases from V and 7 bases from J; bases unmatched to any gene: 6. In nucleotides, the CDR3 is TGTGCCAGCAGCCAAAGACTAGCGGGAGCCGGGAATGAGCAGTTCTTC. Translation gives CASSQRLAGAGNEQFF.

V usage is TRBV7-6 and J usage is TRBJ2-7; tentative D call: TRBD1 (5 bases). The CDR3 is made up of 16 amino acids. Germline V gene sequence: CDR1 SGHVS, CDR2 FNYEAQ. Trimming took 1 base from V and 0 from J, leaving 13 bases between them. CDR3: CASSLGARQGSYEQYF. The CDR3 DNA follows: TGTGCCAGCAGCTTAGGGGCTCGGCAGGGCTCCTACGAGCAGTACTTC.

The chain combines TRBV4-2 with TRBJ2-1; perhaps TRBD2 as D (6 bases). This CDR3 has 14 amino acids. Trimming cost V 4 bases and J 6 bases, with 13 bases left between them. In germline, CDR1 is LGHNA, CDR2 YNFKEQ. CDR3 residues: CASSLRLGGNEQFF. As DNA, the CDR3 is TGTGCCAGCAGCCTAAGACTAGGAGGCAATGAGCAGTTCTTC.

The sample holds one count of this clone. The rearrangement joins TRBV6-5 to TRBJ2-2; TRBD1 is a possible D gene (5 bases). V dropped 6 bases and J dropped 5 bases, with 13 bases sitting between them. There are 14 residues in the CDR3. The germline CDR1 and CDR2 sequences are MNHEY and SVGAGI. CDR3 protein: CASRAGWSTGELFF. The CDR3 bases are TGTGCCAGCAGGGCAGGGTGGAGTACCGGGGAGCTGTTTTTT.

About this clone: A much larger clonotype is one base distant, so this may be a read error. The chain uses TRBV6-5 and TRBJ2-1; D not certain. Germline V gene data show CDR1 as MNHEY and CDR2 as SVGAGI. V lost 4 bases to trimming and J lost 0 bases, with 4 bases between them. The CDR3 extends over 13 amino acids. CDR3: CASSSDSYNEQFF. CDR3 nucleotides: TGTGCCAGCAGTTCGGACTCCTACAATGAGCAGTTCTTC.

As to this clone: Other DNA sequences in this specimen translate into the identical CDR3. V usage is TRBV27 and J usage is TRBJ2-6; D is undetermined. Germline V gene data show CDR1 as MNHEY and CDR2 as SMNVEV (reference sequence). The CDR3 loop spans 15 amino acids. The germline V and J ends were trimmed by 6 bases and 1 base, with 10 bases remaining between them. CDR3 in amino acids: CASSSLGSGANVLTF. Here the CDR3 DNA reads TGTGCCAGCAGCTCCCTGGGTTCTGGGGCCAACGTCCTGACTTTC.

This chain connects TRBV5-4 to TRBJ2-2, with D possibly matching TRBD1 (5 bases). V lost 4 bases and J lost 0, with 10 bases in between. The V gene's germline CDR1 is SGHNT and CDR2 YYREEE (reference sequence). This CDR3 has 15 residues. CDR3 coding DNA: TGTGCCAGCAGCCTTAAAGGGGCGAACACCGGGGAGCTGTTTTTT. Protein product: CASSLKGANTGELFF.

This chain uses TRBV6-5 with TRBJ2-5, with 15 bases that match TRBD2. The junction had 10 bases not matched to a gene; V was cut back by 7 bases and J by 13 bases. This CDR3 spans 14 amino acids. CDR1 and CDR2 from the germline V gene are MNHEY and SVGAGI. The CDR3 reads CASTVPGTSGRSYF. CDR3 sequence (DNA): TGTGCCAGCACTGTACCCGGGACTAGCGGGAGGTCGTACTTC.

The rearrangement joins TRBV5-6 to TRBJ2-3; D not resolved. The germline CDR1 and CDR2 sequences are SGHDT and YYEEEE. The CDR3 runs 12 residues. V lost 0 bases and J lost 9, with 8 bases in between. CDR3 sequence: CASSLELGTQYF. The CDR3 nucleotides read TGTGCCAGCAGCTTGGAGCTGGGGACGCAGTATTTT. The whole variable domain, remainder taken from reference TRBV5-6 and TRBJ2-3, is DAGVTQSPTHLIKTRGQQVTLRCSPKSGHDTVSWYQQALGQGPQFIFQYYEEEERQRGNFPDRFSGHQFPNYSSELNVNALLLGDSALYLCASSLELGTQYFGPGTRLTVL.

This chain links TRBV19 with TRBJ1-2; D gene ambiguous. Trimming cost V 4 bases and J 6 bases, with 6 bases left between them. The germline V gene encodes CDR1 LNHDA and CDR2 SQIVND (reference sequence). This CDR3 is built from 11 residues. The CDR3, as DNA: TGTGCCAGTAGTACAATACATGGCTACACCTTC. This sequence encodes CASSTIHGYTF.

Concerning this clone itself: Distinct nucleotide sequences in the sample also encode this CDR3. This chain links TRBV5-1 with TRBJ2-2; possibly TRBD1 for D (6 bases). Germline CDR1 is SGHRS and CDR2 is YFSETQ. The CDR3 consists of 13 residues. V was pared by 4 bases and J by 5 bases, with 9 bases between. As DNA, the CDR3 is TGCGCCAGCAGCCAACAGGGTACCGGGGAGCTGTTTTTT. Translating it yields CASSQQGTGELFF.

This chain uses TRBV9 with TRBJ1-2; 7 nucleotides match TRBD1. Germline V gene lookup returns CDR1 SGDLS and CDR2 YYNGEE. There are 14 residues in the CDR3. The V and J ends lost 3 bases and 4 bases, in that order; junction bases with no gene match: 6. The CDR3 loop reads CASSAPGTVYGYTF. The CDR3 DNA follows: TGTGCCAGCAGCGCCCCCGGGACAGTCTATGGCTACACCTTC.

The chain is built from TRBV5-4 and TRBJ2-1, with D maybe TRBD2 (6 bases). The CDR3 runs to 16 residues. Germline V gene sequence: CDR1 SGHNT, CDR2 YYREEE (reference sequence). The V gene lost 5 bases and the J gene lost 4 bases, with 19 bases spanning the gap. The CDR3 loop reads CASSQRDSRRYNEQFF. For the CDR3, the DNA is TGTGCCAGCAGTCAGAGGGACTCCCGTAGGTACAATGAGCAGTTCTTC.

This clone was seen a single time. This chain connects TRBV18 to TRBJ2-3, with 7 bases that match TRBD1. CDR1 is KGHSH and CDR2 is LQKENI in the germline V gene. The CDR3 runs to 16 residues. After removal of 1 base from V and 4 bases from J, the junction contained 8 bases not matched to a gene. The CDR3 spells CASSPLGQLSADTQYF. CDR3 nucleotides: TGTGCCAGCTCACCACTGGGACAGCTTTCTGCAGATACGCAGTATTTT. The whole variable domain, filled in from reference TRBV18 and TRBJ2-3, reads NAGVMQNPRHLVRRRGQEARLRCSPMKGHSHVYWYRQLPEEGLKFMVYLQKENIIDESGMPKERFSAEFPKEGPSILRIQQVVRGDSAAYFCASSPLGQLSADTQYFGPGTRLTVL.

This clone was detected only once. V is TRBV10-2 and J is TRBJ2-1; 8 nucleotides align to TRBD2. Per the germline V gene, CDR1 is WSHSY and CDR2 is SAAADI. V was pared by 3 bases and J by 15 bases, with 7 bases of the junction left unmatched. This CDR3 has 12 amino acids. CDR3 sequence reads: CASSDPAGVPFF. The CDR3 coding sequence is TGCGCCAGCAGTGACCCAGCGGGAGTGCCGTTCTTC.

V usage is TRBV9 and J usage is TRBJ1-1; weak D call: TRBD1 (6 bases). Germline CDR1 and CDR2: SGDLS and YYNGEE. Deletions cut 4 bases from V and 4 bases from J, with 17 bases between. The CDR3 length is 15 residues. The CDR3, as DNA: TGTGCCAGCAGCCCCGGTGGGGCCAGGGGCACTGAAGCTTTCTTT. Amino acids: CASSPGGARGTEAFF.

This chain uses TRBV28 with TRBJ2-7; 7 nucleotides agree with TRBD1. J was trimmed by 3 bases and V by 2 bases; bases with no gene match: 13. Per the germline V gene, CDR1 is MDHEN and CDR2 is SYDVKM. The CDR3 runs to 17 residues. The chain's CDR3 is CASSLPGTALGYYEQYF. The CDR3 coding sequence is TGTGCCAGCAGTTTACCAGGGACAGCCCTGGGGTACTACGAGCAGTACTTC.

The CDR3 loop is CAWSVREGDEQYF. The CDR3 bases are TGTGCCTGGAGTGTACGGGAGGGCGACGAGCAGTACTTC. The chain has TRBV30 and TRBJ2-7; TRBD2 matches 8 bases. The CDR3 runs 13 residues. Germline loops: CDR1 GTSNPN, CDR2 SVGIG (reference sequence). Unmatched junction bases numbered 3, after V lost 0 bases and J lost 5 bases.

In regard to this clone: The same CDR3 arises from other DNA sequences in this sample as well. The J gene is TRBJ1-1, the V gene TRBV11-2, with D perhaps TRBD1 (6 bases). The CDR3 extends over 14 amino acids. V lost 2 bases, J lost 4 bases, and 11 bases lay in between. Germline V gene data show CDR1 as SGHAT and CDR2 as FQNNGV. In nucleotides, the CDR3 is TGTGCCAGCAGCTTAACAGGGCAGGGCACTGAAGCTTTCTTT. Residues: CASSLTGQGTEAFF.

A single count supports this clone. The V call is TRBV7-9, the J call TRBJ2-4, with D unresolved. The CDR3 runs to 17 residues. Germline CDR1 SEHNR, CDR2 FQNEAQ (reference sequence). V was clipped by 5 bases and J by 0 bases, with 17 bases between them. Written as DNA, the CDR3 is TGTGCCAGCAGCCCCCCGCTCTCCCGGATAGCCAAAAACATTCAGTACTTC. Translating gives CASSPPLSRIAKNIQYF.

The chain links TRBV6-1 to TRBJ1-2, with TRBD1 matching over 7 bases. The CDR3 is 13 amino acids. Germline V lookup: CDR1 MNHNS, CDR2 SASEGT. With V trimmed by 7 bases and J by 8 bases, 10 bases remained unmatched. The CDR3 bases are TGTGCCAGCATCCTAGAACAGGGGCACGGCTACACCTTC. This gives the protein CASILEQGHGYTF.

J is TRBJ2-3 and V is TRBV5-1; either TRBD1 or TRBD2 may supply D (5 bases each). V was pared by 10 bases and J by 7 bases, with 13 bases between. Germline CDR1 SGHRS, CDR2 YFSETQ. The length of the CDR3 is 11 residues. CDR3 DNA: TGCGCCTCAGGGACCGAATATACGCAGTATTTT. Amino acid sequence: CASGTEYTQYF.

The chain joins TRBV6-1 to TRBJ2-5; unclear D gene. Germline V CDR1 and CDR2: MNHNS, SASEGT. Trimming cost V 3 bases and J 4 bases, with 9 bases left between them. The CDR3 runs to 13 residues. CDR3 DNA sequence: TGTGCCAGCAGTGAGGGATACCGAGAGACCCAGTACTTC. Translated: CASSEGYRETQYF.

The CDR3 loop is CASSQAPRLAGTTDTQYF. Written as DNA, the CDR3 is TGTGCCAGCAGCCAAGCCCCCCGGCTAGCGGGAACTACAGATACGCAGTATTTT. This chain connects TRBV7-3 to TRBJ2-3, with 9 bases fitting TRBD2. Trimming cost V 5 bases and J 3 bases; bases outside gene matches: 15. This CDR3 has 18 residues. Germline CDR1 SGHTA, CDR2 FQGTGA. Filled out from reference TRBV7-3 and TRBJ2-3, the complete variable domain reads GAGVSQTPSNKVTEKGKYVELRCDPISGHTALYWYRQSLGQGPEFLIYFQGTGAADDSGLPNDRFFAVRPEGSVSTLKIQRTERGDSAVYLCASSQAPRLAGTTDTQYFGPGTRLTVL.

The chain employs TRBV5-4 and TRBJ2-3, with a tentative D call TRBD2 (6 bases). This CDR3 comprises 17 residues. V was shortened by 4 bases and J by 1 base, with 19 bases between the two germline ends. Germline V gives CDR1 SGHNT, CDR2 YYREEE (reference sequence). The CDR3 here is CASSPLLAGTGTDTQYF. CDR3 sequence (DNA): TGTGCCAGCAGCCCCCTGTTGGCGGGAACGGGCACAGATACGCAGTATTTT.

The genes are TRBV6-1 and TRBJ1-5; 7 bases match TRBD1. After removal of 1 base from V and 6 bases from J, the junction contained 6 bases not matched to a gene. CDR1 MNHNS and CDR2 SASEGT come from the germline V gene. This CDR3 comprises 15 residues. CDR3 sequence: CASSEVRGHGQPQHF. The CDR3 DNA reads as TGTGCCAGCAGTGAAGTTAGGGGGCACGGTCAGCCCCAGCATTTT.